This T cell receptor beta chain was sequenced in a study of shared clonotypes between healthy human individuals. Points from the study as a whole: In contrast to clonotypes shared by all four donors, non-shared clonotypes had lower generation probabilities.

TCRdb's copy holds only in-frame clones and misses some; the assay was immunoSEQ multiplex PCR. The sample holds 2 million to 2.5 million clones; 90% to 95% are singletons and the top ten take 0.1% to 0.15%. Note on this clone: Its cognate antigen is unknown.

The V segment lost 4 bases and the J segment 11 bases; nucleotides outside the gene matches: 14. The CDR3 runs 15 residues. Germline CDR1 MRHNA, CDR2 SNTAGT. The rearrangement uses TRBV6-4 and TRBJ2-1; 7 bases match TRBD2. The clonotype comes from a man in his late teens or twenties in good health. The material sequenced was naive CD4+ T cells sorted from blood. Described subset: CD45RA+ positively selected. CDR3 loop: CASSVREERGGKQFF. The CDR3 coding sequence is TGTGCCAGCAGTGTGAGGGAAGAGCGGGGAGGAAAGCAGTTCTTC.